This passage covers 14 T cell receptor beta chains from one sample sequenced in a study of T-cell reconstitution after alpha-beta-depleted transplantation in children. The authors prepared the TCRbeta library with unique molecular identifiers. TCRdb reanalysed the PCR reads using MiXCR and keeps one entry per CDR3 protein. Of some 250,000 distinct CDR3 sequences detected, about 11% appear once; the ten largest clones hold over 2.5%. Specimen: PBMCs from the stem cell graft donor, collected from the stem cell graft. These receptor sequences come from a human donor who donated a stem cell graft to a child with acute lymphoblastic leukemia.

As for this clonotype: It may be a read error: a sequence one base away is much more abundant. This chain links TRBV4-3 with TRBJ2-6; D may be TRBD1 (5 bases). Germline CDR1 and CDR2: LGHNA and YSLEER. The CDR3 covers 14 residues. CDR3 region: CASSQGDGANGLTF. CDR3 coding DNA: TGCGCCAGCAGCCAAGGGGATGGGGCCAACGGCCTGACTTTC.

This clonotype was observed a few times. The rearrangement links TRBV4-3 to TRBJ2-7; D uncertain. Trimming cost V 3 bases and J 6 bases, with 18 bases left between them. The CDR3 sequence is 15 residues long. Germline CDR1 and CDR2: LGHNA and YSLEER. The CDR3 sequence is CASSHTPDALLEQYF. The CDR3 DNA reads as TGCGCCAGCAGCCATACACCGGACGCCCTACTCGAGCAGTACTTC.

This clonotype was detected ten times or more. V usage is TRBV5-1 and J usage is TRBJ1-2, with D uncertain. Germline-derived CDR1 and CDR2 are SGHRS and YFSETQ. CDR3 length: 13 residues. Trimming shortened V by 4 bases and J by 3 bases, and 10 bases separated the two germline ends. The DNA of the CDR3 is TGCGCCAGCAGCCGTGACATTGACTATGGCTACACCTTC. Translation: CASSRDIDYGYTF.

This clonotype was observed many times. This sequence joins TRBV29-1 and TRBJ2-5; D possibly corresponds to TRBD2 (5 bases). This CDR3 has 13 amino acids. CDR1 is SQVTM and CDR2 is ANQGSEA in the germline V gene. V dropped 7 bases and J dropped 5 bases, with 17 bases sitting between them. CDR3 amino acids: CSAPFKLGETQYF. The CDR3 bases are TGCAGCGCTCCCTTCAAACTAGGCGAGACCCAGTACTTC. Variable domain in full (rest from reference TRBV29-1 and TRBJ2-5): SAVISQKPSRDICQRGTSLTIQCQVDSQVTMMFWYRQQPGQSLTLIATANQGSEATYESGFVIDKFPISRPNLTFSTLTVSNMSPEDSSIYLCSAPFKLGETQYFGPGTRLLVL.

This clonotype was observed many times. The chain links TRBV7-9 to TRBJ2-3; 8 nucleotides agree with TRBD2. The germline V gene has CDR1 SEHNR and CDR2 FQNEAQ (reference sequence). This CDR3 spans 17 amino acids. V lost 4 bases and J lost 5; bases outside the gene matches: 14. CDR3 loop: CASSSTLAALQEDTQYF. CDR3 nucleotide sequence: TGTGCCAGCAGCTCCACACTAGCGGCCCTCCAGGAAGATACGCAGTATTTT.

V is TRBV18 and J is TRBJ1-5, with unresolved D. CDR1 and CDR2 (germline): KGHSH, LQKENI. With 6 bases removed from V and 2 bases from J, the gap between germline ends came to 14 bases. This CDR3 has 15 amino acids. DNA of the CDR3: TGTGCCAGCTCGTCAGGACCGCCCGGCAATCAGCCCCAGCATTTT. This gives the protein CASSSGPPGNQPQHF.

As concerns this clonotype: An end of the junction does not agree with germline; a read error may underlie this. This rearrangement joins TRBV5-1 to TRBJ2-7; the D gene is possibly TRBD1 (5 bases). The CDR3 length is 14 residues. CDR1 is SGHRS, CDR2 YFSETQ, per germline. CDR3 region: CASSLGQGSCEQYF. The CDR3 DNA reads as TGCGCCAGCAGCTTGGGGCAGGGTTCCTGCGAGCAGTACTTC.

This clonotype was counted at least ten times. This sequence joins TRBV5-1 and TRBJ1-2, with 7 bases lining up with TRBD1. The germline CDR1 and CDR2 sequences are SGHRS and YFSETQ. CDR3 length: 12 residues. V lost 4 bases, J lost 6 bases, and 3 bases stayed unmatched. DNA of the CDR3: TGCGCCAGCAGCCGGGACAGAGATGGCTACACCTTC. It translates to CASSRDRDGYTF. The full variable domain, in which reference TRBV5-1 and TRBJ1-2 provide the parts outside the CDR3, is KAGVTQTPRYLIKTRGQQVTLSCSPISGHRSVSWYQQTPGQGLQFLFEYFSETQRNKGNFPGRFSGRQFSNSRSEMNVSTLELGDSALYLCASSRDRDGYTFGSGTRLTVV.

There are many counts of this clonotype. This chain connects TRBV12-3 or TRBV12-4 to TRBJ2-1; 8 bases are shared with TRBD2. The CDR3 sequence is 15 residues long. Germline trimming cut 2 bases from V and 9 bases from J; bases unmatched to any gene: 9. The CDR3 is CASSLSLSGSIEQFF. The CDR3 nucleotides read TGTGCCAGCAGTTTATCCCTAAGCGGGAGTATTGAGCAGTTCTTC.

This clonotype was counted ten times or more. The genes are TRBV11-2 and TRBJ2-3; D is unresolved. The CDR3 consists of 13 residues. V lost 3 bases, J lost 4 bases, and 8 bases lay in between. Germline V lookup: CDR1 SGHAT, CDR2 FQNNGV. The CDR3 DNA reads as TGTGCCAGCAGCTTGTCAGTGGCAGATACGCAGTATTTT. Protein: CASSLSVADTQYF.

This clonotype appeared many times. The chain is built from TRBV5-1 and TRBJ2-3; D is possibly TRBD2 (5 bases). Germline V gene lookup returns CDR1 SGHRS and CDR2 YFSETQ. V dropped 3 bases and J dropped 1 base, with 12 bases sitting between them. This CDR3 has 15 amino acids. CDR3 residues: CASSSDGVGTDTQYF. The CDR3 region has the DNA TGCGCCAGCAGCTCGGACGGGGTAGGCACAGATACGCAGTATTTT.

This clonotype was seen ten or more times. The CDR3 loop reads CASSTRSSYEQYF. As DNA, the CDR3 is TGTGCCAGCAGCACGAGAAGCTCCTACGAGCAGTACTTC. The chain combines TRBV7-9 with TRBJ2-7; D unresolved. V was shortened by 5 bases and J by 0 bases, with 8 bases between the two germline ends. Germline CDR1 is SEHNR and CDR2 is FQNEAQ (reference sequence). The CDR3 runs 13 residues.

For this clonotype: It may be a read error: a sequence one base away is much more abundant. The chain joins TRBV7-9 to TRBJ2-1; D unresolved. The CDR3 consists of 12 residues. V was trimmed by 7 bases and J by 2 bases, leaving 6 bases between them. Germline V gives CDR1 SEHNR, CDR2 FQNEAQ (reference sequence). The CDR3 region has the DNA TGTGCCAGCAATCCCACCTACAATGAGCAGTTCTTC. Its protein is CASNPTYNEQFF.

This clonotype was seen many times. This chain uses TRBV6-2 or TRBV6-3 with TRBJ1-5, with 7 bases lining up with TRBD1. This CDR3 region has 14 residues. Germline CDR1 MNHEY, CDR2 SVGEGT. Trimming removed 6 bases from V and 4 bases from J; junction bases left unmatched: 6. The CDR3 sequence: CASSRDRVNQPQHF. CDR3 in DNA: TGTGCCAGCAGCCGAGACAGGGTTAATCAGCCCCAGCATTTT.